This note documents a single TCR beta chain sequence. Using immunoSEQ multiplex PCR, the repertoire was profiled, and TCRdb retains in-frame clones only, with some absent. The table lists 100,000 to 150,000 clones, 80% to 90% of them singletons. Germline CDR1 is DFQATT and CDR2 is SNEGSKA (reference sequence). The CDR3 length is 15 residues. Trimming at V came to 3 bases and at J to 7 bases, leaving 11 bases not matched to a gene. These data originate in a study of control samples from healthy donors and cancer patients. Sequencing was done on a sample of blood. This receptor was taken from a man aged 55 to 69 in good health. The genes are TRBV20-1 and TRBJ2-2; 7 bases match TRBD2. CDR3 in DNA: TGCAGTGCTAGTGGGAGGCGACTAGCCAGCGGGGAGCTGTTTTTT. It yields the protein CSASGRRLASGELFF.